Below are 22 T cell receptor beta chains sequenced from a single sample in a study of OX40 agonist ivuxolimab in advanced cancers. Sequenced by immunoSEQ multiplex PCR; TCRdb stores in-frame clones only, minus some. Of about 37,000 clones listed, 92% are singletons. The sequenced sample was CD4+ or CD8+ T cells sorted from blood, obtained in a trial of the OX40 agonist ivuxolimab. The receptors stem from an adult with an advanced solid tumor such as melanoma, head and neck, liver or kidney cancer.

The chain couples TRBV28 to TRBJ2-3; 11 bases match TRBD2. The CDR3 has 17 amino acids. V lost 6 bases to trimming and J lost 8 bases; unmatched junction nucleotides: 16. The V gene's germline CDR1 is MDHEN and CDR2 SYDVKM. In nucleotides, the CDR3 is TGTGCCAGCAGGTCCAGGGTCACTAGCGGGAGCCTCGCTACGCAGTATTTT. It specifies CASRSRVTSGSLATQYF.

CDR3 DNA sequence: TGTGCCAGCAGCTTCTCGGGACTAGCCGAAGAGACCCAGTACTTC. It is translated as CASSFSGLAEETQYF. The rearrangement joins TRBV5-6 to TRBJ2-5, with 9 bases aligning to TRBD2. V trimming: 2 bases; J trimming: 3 bases; junction bases outside the gene matches: 5. The length of the CDR3 is 15 residues. Germline values: CDR1 SGHDT, CDR2 YYEEEE.

This chain links TRBV5-6 with TRBJ2-1; TRBD2 matches at 12 bases. Trimming at V came to 0 bases and at J to 6 bases, leaving 1 base not matched to a gene. Germline V lookup: CDR1 SGHDT, CDR2 YYEEEE. The CDR3 runs to 15 residues. CDR3 in amino acids: CASSLGTSGINEQFF. Here the CDR3 DNA reads TGTGCCAGCAGCTTGGGGACTAGCGGGATCAATGAGCAGTTCTTC. The full variable domain, completed using reference TRBV5-6 and TRBJ2-1, is DAGVTQSPTHLIKTRGQQVTLRCSPKSGHDTVSWYQQALGQGPQFIFQYYEEEERQRGNFPDRFSGHQFPNYSSELNVNALLLGDSALYLCASSLGTSGINEQFFGPGTRLTVL.

The chain uses TRBV28 and TRBJ1-1, with D perhaps matching TRBD1 (6 bases). Trimming cost V 7 bases and J 5 bases, with 11 bases left between them. The CDR3 runs to 12 residues. Per germline, CDR1 MDHEN and CDR2 SYDVKM. This CDR3 reads CASTIGGTEAFF. CDR3 in DNA: TGTGCCAGCACCATAGGGGGGACTGAAGCTTTCTTT.

The CDR3 bases are TGTGCCAGTTCGCCTGGACAGGCCTACGAGCAGTACTTC. This codes for CASSPGQAYEQYF. J is TRBJ2-7 and V is TRBV19; 7 nucleotides line up with TRBD1. The junction had 6 bases not matched to a gene; V was cut back by 8 bases and J by 2 bases. The CDR3 length is 13 residues. The germline V gene encodes CDR1 LNHDA and CDR2 SQIVND (reference sequence).

This sequence joins TRBV27 and TRBJ2-7; no clear D. CDR3 length: 13 amino acids. From germline, CDR1 is MNHEY and CDR2 SMNVEV (reference sequence). The germline V and J ends were trimmed by 3 bases and 7 bases, with 13 bases remaining between them. This CDR3 is CASSFTPPREQYF. In DNA, the CDR3 is TGTGCCAGCAGTTTTACCCCTCCCCGAGAGCAGTACTTC.

The chain employs TRBV13 and TRBJ2-7; D is unresolved. The CDR3 covers 13 residues. Germline V gene sequence: CDR1 PRHDT, CDR2 FYEKMQ (reference sequence). V lost 1 base and J 1 base, leaving 5 bases between the germline ends. In DNA form, the CDR3 reads TGTGCCAGCAGCTTAGCGATATCCTACGAGCAGTACTTC. It is translated as CASSLAISYEQYF.

The J gene is TRBJ2-7, the V gene TRBV28, with TRBD1 as a possible D gene (6 bases). CDR1 and CDR2 (germline): MDHEN, SYDVKM. The CDR3 length is 13 residues. V was trimmed by 3 bases and J by 7 bases, leaving 13 bases between them. CDR3 DNA: TGTGCCAGCAGTTTCGTTGAGGGGGATGAGCAGTACTTC. This translates into CASSFVEGDEQYF.

This clone was observed once. The CDR3 DNA reads as TGTGCCAGCAGCGCTAACTTCCAAGGGATGAACACTGAAGCTTTCTTT. It yields the protein CASSANFQGMNTEAFF. The chain couples TRBV9 to TRBJ1-1; D gene ambiguous. The CDR3 loop spans 16 amino acids. V lost 3 bases, J lost 0 bases, and 15 bases lay in between. The germline gives CDR1 SGDLS, CDR2 YYNGEE.

The chain uses TRBV4-3 and TRBJ2-2, with a tentative D call TRBD1 (6 bases). The germline V gene encodes CDR1 LGHNA and CDR2 YSLEER. The CDR3 covers 13 residues. Trimming left V 1 base short and J 8 bases short, with 8 bases between. The CDR3 loop reads CASSQGRGGELFF. Written as DNA, the CDR3 is TGCGCCAGCAGCCAAGGCAGGGGAGGGGAGCTGTTTTTT.

The count of this clone is one. V usage is TRBV10-3 and J usage is TRBJ2-1; D may be TRBD2 (6 bases). V lost 0 bases to trimming and J lost 9 bases, with 9 bases between them. From germline, CDR1 is ENHRY and CDR2 SYGVKD. This CDR3 contains 13 residues. CDR3 nucleotide sequence: TGTGCCATCAGTGAGTCTACTAGCAGTGAGCAGTTCTTC. It yields the protein CAISESTSSEQFF.

The chain couples TRBV28 to TRBJ2-3, with D perhaps TRBD1 or TRBD2 (5 bases each). The CDR3 is 17 amino acids. Germline CDR1 reads MDHEN; CDR2 reads SYDVKM. Trimming shortened V by 7 bases and J by 3 bases, and 23 bases separated the two germline ends. CDR3 DNA: TGTGCCAGCAACCCCGTCCAACCGGGGCCCTTAACAGATACGCAGTATTTT. This codes for CASNPVQPGPLTDTQYF.

Regarding this clone: The sample has other DNA sequences that encode this CDR3 too. The chain carries TRBV6-5 and TRBJ2-7, with 10 bases that match TRBD1. J was trimmed by 3 bases and V by 2 bases; bases with no gene match: 1. Germline V lookup: CDR1 MNHEY, CDR2 SVGAGI. The CDR3 is made up of 14 amino acids. Written as DNA, the CDR3 is TGTGCCAGCAGTTACGGACAGGGGGTCTACGAGCAGTACTTC. It is translated as CASSYGQGVYEQYF.

This rearrangement joins TRBV28 to TRBJ2-7, with D possibly called TRBD1 or TRBD2 (5 bases each). Germline assignment: CDR1 MDHEN and CDR2 SYDVKM. The V gene lost 2 bases and the J gene lost 6 bases, with 14 bases spanning the gap. This CDR3 is built from 14 residues. In DNA form, the CDR3 reads TGTGCCAGCAGTTTACGACGGGACCTCTCCGAGCAGTACTTC. It codes for CASSLRRDLSEQYF.

This clone appeared a single time. The chain is built from TRBV7-9 and TRBJ1-2, with D tentatively TRBD1 (5 bases). The CDR3 length is 14 residues. Germline CDR1 is SEHNR and CDR2 is FQNEAQ (reference sequence). V shed 8 bases and J shed 4 bases, with 17 bases lying between them. The CDR3 DNA sequence: TGTGCCAGCTCGGAGCTGGGGCGAGGCTATGGCTACACCTTC. Amino acid sequence: CASSELGRGYGYTF.

The V call is TRBV14, the J call TRBJ2-1; D unresolved. V shed 3 bases and J shed 1 base, with 10 bases lying between them. This CDR3 spans 15 amino acids. Germline V gene data show CDR1 as SGHDN and CDR2 as FVKESK. In nucleotides, the CDR3 is TGTGCCAGCAGCCATGGTTGGATGTCCTACAATGAGCAGTTCTTC. It codes for CASSHGWMSYNEQFF. The whole variable domain, filled in from reference TRBV14 and TRBJ2-1, reads EAGVTQFPSHSVIEKGQTVTLRCDPISGHDNLYWYRRVMGKEIKFLLHFVKESKQDESGMPNNRFLAERTGGTYSTLKVQPAELEDSGVYFCASSHGWMSYNEQFFGPGTRLTVL.

V is TRBV4-2 and J is TRBJ2-7; 7 nucleotides agree with TRBD2. The CDR3 contains 18 residues. The J segment lost 5 bases and the V segment lost 4 bases, leaving 20 bases of the junction unmatched. The V gene's germline CDR1 is LGHNA and CDR2 YNFKEQ. The CDR3 region is CASSPLHCPSLREDEQYF. In DNA, the CDR3 is TGTGCCAGCAGCCCGTTGCACTGCCCTAGCTTACGGGAGGACGAGCAGTACTTC.

V and J are TRBV28 and TRBJ1-5; the match to TRBD1 covers 8 bases. CDR1 is MDHEN, CDR2 SYDVKM, per germline. V was pared by 6 bases and J by 0 bases, with 4 bases of the junction left unmatched. CDR3 length equals 15 residues. CDR3 DNA: TGTGCCAGCAGCCTGGGACAGGTTAGCAATCAGCCCCAGCATTTT. It is translated as CASSLGQVSNQPQHF.

The V gene is TRBV6-5, the J gene TRBJ2-7; 7 nucleotides agree with TRBD2. The ends lost 6 bases at V and 2 bases at J; junction bases unmatched: 4. The CDR3 is 13 residues long. Germline-derived CDR1 and CDR2 are MNHEY and SVGAGI. CDR3 loop: CASSLAVTYEQYF. The CDR3 region has the DNA TGTGCCAGCAGCCTAGCGGTTACCTACGAGCAGTACTTC.

The chain uses TRBV14 and TRBJ2-7; 11 bases map to TRBD1. Trimming removed 1 base from V and 3 bases from J; junction bases left unmatched: 5. The CDR3 loop spans 16 amino acids. The germline gives CDR1 SGHDN, CDR2 FVKESK. The chain's CDR3 is CASSQGIGTGGYEQYF. The CDR3 coding sequence is TGTGCCAGCAGCCAAGGGATCGGGACAGGGGGCTACGAGCAGTACTTC.

The chain is built from TRBV7-2 and TRBJ2-1, with 9 nucleotides matching TRBD2. V was clipped by 0 bases and J by 9 bases; unmatched bases: 27. CDR3 size: 22 residues. Germline-derived CDR1 and CDR2 are SGHTA and FQGNSA. The CDR3 sequence: CASSLAGLIAGIDSGRLPEQFF. The CDR3 nucleotides are TGTGCCAGCAGCTTAGCCGGGTTGATAGCGGGAATAGACAGCGGGAGGCTGCCTGAGCAGTTCTTC.

V gene TRBV28 combines with J gene TRBJ2-7; TRBD1 agrees at 9 bases. V shed 7 bases and J 2 bases; nucleotides not matched to a gene: 9. Per the germline V gene, CDR1 is MDHEN and CDR2 is SYDVKM. The CDR3 totals 15 residues. In DNA, the CDR3 is TGTGCCAGCACACTCCGGGACAGGGTAACCTACGAGCAGTACTTC. It yields the protein CASTLRDRVTYEQYF.